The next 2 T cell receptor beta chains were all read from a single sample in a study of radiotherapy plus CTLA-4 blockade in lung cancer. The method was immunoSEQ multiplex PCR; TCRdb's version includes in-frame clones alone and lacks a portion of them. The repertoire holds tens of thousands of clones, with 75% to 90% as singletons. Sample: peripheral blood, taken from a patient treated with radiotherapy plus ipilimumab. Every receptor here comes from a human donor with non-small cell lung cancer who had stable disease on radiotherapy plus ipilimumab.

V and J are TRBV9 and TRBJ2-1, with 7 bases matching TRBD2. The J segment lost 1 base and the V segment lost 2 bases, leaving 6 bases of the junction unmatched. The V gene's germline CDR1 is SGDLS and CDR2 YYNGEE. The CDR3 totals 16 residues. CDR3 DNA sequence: TGTGCCAGCAGCGTCCTCATGGGGGGGTCCTACAATGAGCAGTTCTTC. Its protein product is CASSVLMGGSYNEQFF.

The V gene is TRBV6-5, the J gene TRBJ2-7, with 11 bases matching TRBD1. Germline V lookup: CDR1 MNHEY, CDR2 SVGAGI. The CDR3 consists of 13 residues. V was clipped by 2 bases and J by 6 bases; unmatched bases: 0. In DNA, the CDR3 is TGTGCCAGCAGTTACGGGACAGGGGGCGAGCAGTACTTC. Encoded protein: CASSYGTGGEQYF.